Listed below are T cell receptor beta chains from one sample, sequenced in a study of identical twins. In TCRdb, the 5' RACE reads were re-called with MiXCR into one record per CDR3 protein. The sample records 210,000 or so distinct CDR3 sequences, approximately 15% being singletons. The sample was also reused in another study, on T cells expressing NK-cell markers.

Sequences were obtained from CD8+ T cells sorted from blood. The receptors here all came from a young woman in good health. Both conserved end residues are part of each CDR3. D genes are given only for firm matches. The listing skips clone size in some rows; elsewhere it reads once, few, many or a size class.

d_call: -
j_call: TRBJ1-1
v_call: TRBV7-2
clone_size: -
cdr3_aa: CASSLSRANTEAFF
cdr3_nt: TGTGCCAGCAGCTTAAGTAGGGCTAACACTGAAGCTTTCTTT

d_call: TRBD1
j_call: TRBJ2-1
v_call: TRBV12-3/TRBV12-4
clone_size: -
cdr3_aa: CATQFSGQGLNEQFF
cdr3_nt: TGTGCCACCCAGTTTTCGGGACAGGGGCTAAATGAGCAGTTCTTC

d_call: TRBD2
j_call: TRBJ2-1
v_call: TRBV27
clone_size: -
cdr3_aa: CASSTYGLAPYNEQFF
cdr3_nt: TGTGCCAGCAGTACGTACGGACTAGCCCCCTACAATGAGCAGTTCTTC

d_call: -
j_call: TRBJ2-7
v_call: TRBV6-2/TRBV6-3
clone_size: -
cdr3_aa: CASRAGSYEQYF
cdr3_nt: TGTGCCAGCAGAGCAGGGAGCTACGAGCAGTACTTC

d_call: TRBD2
j_call: TRBJ2-5
v_call: TRBV3-1
clone_size: few
cdr3_aa: CASSLQGTSGGIQETQYF
cdr3_nt: TGTGCCAGCAGCCTTCAGGGGACTAGCGGGGGCATCCAAGAGACCCAGTACTTC

d_call: -
j_call: TRBJ2-3
v_call: TRBV12-3/TRBV12-4
clone_size: many
cdr3_aa: CASSQQTSTDTQYF
cdr3_nt: TGTGCCAGCAGTCAACAGACTAGCACAGATACGCAGTATTTT

d_call: -
j_call: TRBJ2-1
v_call: TRBV7-3
clone_size: -
cdr3_aa: CASSLTVHSSEGGAYNEQFF
cdr3_nt: TGTGCCAGCAGCTTGACGGTGCACAGCTCGGAGGGGGGGGCATACAATGAGCAGTTCTTC

d_call: -
j_call: TRBJ2-7
v_call: TRBV7-8
clone_size: many
cdr3_aa: CASSRGGRYEQYF
cdr3_nt: TGTGCCAGCAGCAGGGGTGGTCGCTACGAGCAGTACTTC

d_call: -
j_call: TRBJ2-3
v_call: TRBV11-1
clone_size: -
cdr3_aa: CASSPALGDTSSTTDTQYF
cdr3_nt: TGTGCCAGCAGCCCCGCCTTAGGTGATACTTCTTCGACCACAGATACGCAGTATTTT

d_call: TRBD1
j_call: TRBJ1-4
v_call: TRBV2
clone_size: -
cdr3_aa: CASRLGQTNEKLFF
cdr3_nt: TGTGCCAGCAGGCTGGGACAGACTAATGAAAAACTGTTTTTT

d_call: TRBD1
j_call: TRBJ2-1
v_call: TRBV3-1
clone_size: -
cdr3_aa: CASSLFTTGTGSFF
cdr3_nt: TGTGCCAGCAGCCTCTTTACGACCGGGACAGGCTCGTTCTTC